This TCR beta chain emerged from a study of siplizumab effects on memory and regulatory T cells. The V end lost 0 bases, the J end lost 4 bases, and 7 bases lay between the germline ends. This CDR3 has 13 amino acids. Germline loops: CDR1 SGDLS, CDR2 YYNGEE. Sequencing was performed with immunoSEQ multiplex PCR; in TCRdb, only in-frame clones are kept and a portion is missing. Here the sample spans tens of thousands of clones, 75% to 95% being singletons. Concerning this clone itself: The sample contains more than one DNA sequence encoding this CDR3.

The source is a human donor in good health. The chain is built from TRBV9 and TRBJ1-1; D remains unclear. Sequenced input: CD8+ T cells sorted from blood. The CDR3 coding sequence is TGTGCCAGCAGCGTAGGAGGGAGCACTGAAGCTTTCTTT. Amino acids: CASSVGGSTEAFF.